This passage covers 23 T cell receptor beta chains from one sample sequenced in a study of blood T cells in healthy people across ages. A second roughly 6 to 11 cycle PCR used barcoded and J-beta primers. TCRdb processed the 5' RACE reads anew with MiXCR; each CDR3 protein has one entry. Here the sample spans hundreds of thousands of distinct CDR3 sequences, around 36% being singletons. Sample: blood. The receptors come from a man aged 18 to 35 in good health.

This clonotype was detected a few times. The J gene is TRBJ2-7, the V gene TRBV29-1; 7 nucleotides align to TRBD1. The CDR3 spans 13 residues. The junction had 7 bases not matched to a gene; V was cut back by 4 bases and J by 4 bases. Germline-derived CDR1 and CDR2 are SQVTM and ANQGSEA. The CDR3 protein is CSVVGQQGYEQYF. CDR3 bases: TGCAGCGTTGTGGGACAGCAGGGGTACGAGCAGTACTTC.

Concerning this clonotype: One end of the junction does not line up with germline, which may come from a read error. The chain employs TRBV2 and TRBJ1-5; maybe TRBD1 (6 bases). CDR1 is SNHLY, CDR2 FYNNEI, per germline. The CDR3 has 15 amino acids. The chain's CDR3 is CASSEGGGRNQPQHF. The CDR3 region has the DNA TGTGCCAGCAGCGAAGGGGGTGGCCGCAATCAGCCCCAGCATTTT. The full variable domain, rest sourced from reference TRBV2 and TRBJ1-5, is EPEVTQTPSHQVTQMGQEVILRCVPISNHLYFYWYRQILGQKVEFLVSFYNNEISEKSEIFDDQFSVERPDGSNFTLKIRSTKLEDSAMYFCASSEGGGRNQPQHFGDGTRLSIL.

This clonotype turned up a few times. The chain has TRBV7-2 and TRBJ1-1, with D hard to call. The CDR3 runs 16 residues. Germline assignment: CDR1 SGHTA and CDR2 FQGNSA. The ends were cut back, 1 base at V and 2 bases at J, with 14 bases in the middle. CDR3 nucleotide sequence: TGTGCCAGCAGCTTAGGCGCCAGTAAAGGAAACACTGAAGCTTTCTTT. Translated, it gives CASSLGASKGNTEAFF.

This clonotype has more than one count but fewer than ten. The rearrangement uses TRBV25-1 and TRBJ2-5; TRBD2 is a possible D gene (7 bases). This CDR3 region has 16 residues. Trimming pared 0 bases from V and 4 bases from J, leaving 15 bases between. The germline gives CDR1 MGHDK, CDR2 SYGVNS. CDR3 loop: CASSEYGGGAAETQYF. CDR3 nucleotides: TGTGCCAGCAGTGAATATGGAGGGGGGGCCGCAGAGACCCAGTACTTC.

This chain uses TRBV27 with TRBJ2-3, with D maybe TRBD2 (6 bases). The CDR3 length is 16 residues. The V gene lost 5 bases and the J gene lost 1 base, with 16 bases spanning the gap. In germline, CDR1 is MNHEY, CDR2 SMNVEV (reference sequence). The CDR3 spells CASSPGGGPGTDTQYF. The CDR3, as DNA: TGTGCCAGCAGTCCCGGGGGAGGCCCTGGCACAGATACGCAGTATTTT.

This clonotype has ten or more counts. The chain uses TRBV9 and TRBJ2-3; the D gene is possibly TRBD2 (6 bases). The CDR3 consists of 15 residues. In germline, CDR1 is SGDLS, CDR2 YYNGEE. V shed 2 bases and J shed 0 bases, with 10 bases lying between them. For the CDR3, the DNA is TGTGCCAGCAGCGTTAGCGGCCCTAGCACAGATACGCAGTATTTT. This encodes CASSVSGPSTDTQYF.

V usage is TRBV29-1 and J usage is TRBJ2-1, with no clear D. The germline CDR1 and CDR2 sequences are SQVTM and ANQGSEA. This CDR3 is built from 14 residues. V was clipped by 3 bases and J by 1 base, with 10 bases between them. In DNA, the CDR3 is TGCAGCGTTGAGGGGATGCCATCCTACAATGAGCAGTTCTTC. It is translated as CSVEGMPSYNEQFF.

This clonotype showed up many times. The CDR3: CASSLEVASSYNEQFF. DNA of the CDR3: TGCGCCAGCAGCTTGGAGGTCGCGAGCTCCTACAATGAGCAGTTCTTC. J is TRBJ2-1 and V is TRBV5-1, with no clear D. V was shortened by 0 bases and J by 0 bases, with 10 bases between the two germline ends. Germline CDR1 reads SGHRS; CDR2 reads YFSETQ. The CDR3 spans 16 residues.

This clonotype was seen many times. The V call is TRBV3-1, the J call TRBJ1-2, with TRBD1 as a possible D gene (6 bases). The CDR3 covers 14 residues. Germline lookup yields CDR1 LGHDT and CDR2 YNNKEL (reference sequence). The V and J ends lost 5 bases and 3 bases respectively, with 13 bases between them. The CDR3 reads CASSEQGSDYGYTF. The CDR3 region has the DNA TGTGCCAGCAGCGAACAGGGTAGCGACTATGGCTACACCTTC.

The chain uses TRBV4-3 and TRBJ2-5; D gene uncertain. This CDR3 has 14 amino acids. The V gene's germline CDR1 is LGHNA and CDR2 YSLEER. V lost 3 bases, J lost 1 base, and 9 bases lay in between. The CDR3 coding sequence is TGCGCCAGCAGCCAGGGTGACGCCCAAGAGACCCAGTACTTC. Translated, it gives CASSQGDAQETQYF.

The chain recombines TRBV6-2 or TRBV6-3 with TRBJ2-2; D not certain. Germline V gene sequence: CDR1 MNHEY, CDR2 SVGEGT. Between the trimmed V and J ends, which lost 3 bases and 0 bases, there was a span of 11 bases. The CDR3 is 16 residues long. CDR3 protein: CASSYSASPNTGELFF. Here the CDR3 DNA reads TGTGCCAGCAGTTATTCGGCGTCCCCGAACACCGGGGAGCTGTTTTTT.

The chain uses TRBV30 and TRBJ2-7; TRBD1 is a possible D gene (6 bases). CDR1 and CDR2 (germline): GTSNPN, SVGIG (reference sequence). The CDR3 totals 14 residues. Trimming stripped 5 bases from V and 1 base from J, with 15 bases between. CDR3 residues: CAWGTGTKSYEQYF. The CDR3 DNA is TGTGCCTGGGGTACCGGGACAAAATCCTACGAGCAGTACTTC.

This clonotype was observed a handful of times. The chain's CDR3 is CASSFGSIETQYF. The CDR3 DNA is TGTGCCAGCAGTTTCGGAAGTATAGAGACCCAGTACTTC. The rearrangement links TRBV27 to TRBJ2-5; unclear D gene. The germline gives CDR1 MNHEY, CDR2 SMNVEV (reference sequence). This CDR3 contains 13 residues. Trimming cost V 3 bases and J 4 bases, with 9 bases left between them.

A few counts support this clonotype. The chain couples TRBV7-2 to TRBJ1-5, with D hard to call. V dropped 1 base and J dropped 0 bases, with 16 bases sitting between them. This CDR3 comprises 18 residues. Looked up from germline, CDR1 is SGHTA and CDR2 is FQGNSA. The CDR3 sequence is CASSLVDVGFYSNQPQHF. The CDR3 coding sequence is TGTGCCAGCAGCTTAGTCGACGTGGGGTTTTATAGCAATCAGCCCCAGCATTTT.

This clonotype has ten or more counts. The chain has TRBV20-1 and TRBJ2-5; D perhaps matches TRBD2 (6 bases). Germline V gives CDR1 DFQATT, CDR2 SNEGSKA (reference sequence). The V end was cut by 2 bases, the J end by 0 bases, with 7 bases between. This CDR3 is 13 amino acids long. The CDR3 nucleotides are TGCAGTGCTAGACGGGACTACCAAGAGACCCAGTACTTC. Translated, it gives CSARRDYQETQYF.

The chain links TRBV4-2 to TRBJ2-3; 9 nucleotides agree with TRBD2. The CDR3 loop spans 15 amino acids. J was trimmed by 6 bases and V by 5 bases; bases with no gene match: 9. CDR1 and CDR2 from the germline V gene are LGHNA and YNFKEQ. The DNA of the CDR3 is TGTGCCAGCAGCACGGAGCGGGGGGCCATGGATACGCAGTATTTT. The encoded protein is CASSTERGAMDTQYF.

The V call is TRBV15, the J call TRBJ2-7, with D possibly matching TRBD2 (5 bases). This CDR3 comprises 13 residues. Germline V lookup: CDR1 LNHNV, CDR2 YYDKDF (reference sequence). V lost 2 bases to trimming and J lost 7 bases, with 12 bases between them. CDR3: CATSRMRADEQYF. In DNA, the CDR3 is TGTGCCACCAGCAGAATGAGGGCGGATGAGCAGTACTTC.

This clonotype occurred many times. The V gene is TRBV4-3, the J gene TRBJ1-6; D is unresolved. Germline CDR1 is LGHNA and CDR2 is YSLEER. This CDR3 contains 15 residues. The V gene lost 4 bases and the J gene lost 9 bases, with 16 bases spanning the gap. CDR3: CASSRARRNPSPLHF. DNA for the CDR3: TGCGCCAGCAGCCGGGCCCGTCGAAACCCTTCACCCCTCCACTTT.

This clonotype showed up many times. The genes are TRBV12-3 or TRBV12-4 and TRBJ2-7; tentative D call: TRBD2 (5 bases). The CDR3 is made up of 11 amino acids. V was clipped by 6 bases and J by 6 bases, with 9 bases between them. The CDR3 here is CASRLAAEQYF. Written as DNA, the CDR3 is TGTGCCAGCAGGCTAGCAGCCGAGCAGTACTTC.

The chain carries TRBV5-1 and TRBJ2-5, with TRBD1 as a possible D gene (5 bases). V lost 4 bases and J 11 bases, leaving 18 bases between the germline ends. This CDR3 region has 13 residues. Germline V gene lookup returns CDR1 SGHRS and CDR2 YFSETQ. CDR3 nucleotide sequence: TGCGCCAGCAGCGTGGCAGGGCGCAATGAGCAGTACTTC. Amino acids: CASSVAGRNEQYF. Full variable domain (remainder filled in from reference TRBV5-1 and TRBJ2-5): KAGVTQTPRYLIKTRGQQVTLSCSPISGHRSVSWYQQTPGQGLQFLFEYFSETQRNKGNFPGRFSGRQFSNSRSEMNVSTLELGDSALYLCASSVAGRNEQYFGPGTRLLVL.

This clonotype turned up a few times. V and J are TRBV20-1 and TRBJ2-1, with 7 bases aligning to TRBD1. Unmatched junction bases numbered 13, after V lost 7 bases and J lost 7 bases. Per germline, CDR1 DFQATT and CDR2 SNEGSKA (reference sequence). The CDR3 is 14 residues long. DNA of the CDR3: TGCAGTGGCCCGCCGGGACAGCTGGATAATGAGCAGTTCTTC. It yields the protein CSGPPGQLDNEQFF.

This clonotype occurred a few times. This chain uses TRBV28 with TRBJ1-1; 7 positions match TRBD1. The CDR3 covers 14 residues. CDR1 MDHEN and CDR2 SYDVKM come from the germline V gene. V shed 6 bases, J shed 5 bases, and the junction held 9 bases outside the gene matches. DNA of the CDR3: TGTGCCAGCAGGTCACAGGGGATGACGACTGAAGCTTTCTTT. Protein: CASRSQGMTTEAFF. The full variable domain, in which reference TRBV28 and TRBJ1-1 provide the parts outside the CDR3, is DVKVTQSSRYLVKRTGEKVFLECVQDMDHENMFWYRQDPGLGLRLIYFSYDVKMKEKGDIPEGYSVSREKKERFSLILESASTNQTSMYLCASRSQGMTTEAFFGQGTRLTVV.

V usage is TRBV9 and J usage is TRBJ1-5, with TRBD1 identical over 9 bases. Trimming at V came to 4 bases and at J to 6 bases, leaving 5 bases not matched to a gene. The CDR3 runs to 14 residues. Germline CDR1 reads SGDLS; CDR2 reads YYNGEE. In nucleotides, the CDR3 is TGTGCCAGCAGCCCTGGACAGGGGACTCAGCCCCAGCATTTT. It translates to CASSPGQGTQPQHF.